The 20 T cell receptor beta chains below come from one sample, sequenced in a study of shared clonotypes between healthy human individuals. The table came from immunoSEQ multiplex PCR; TCRdb's copy has only in-frame clones and leaves some out. The repertoire consists of roughly 1,500,000 clones, with roughly 98.5% occurring once and the leading ten covering about 0.35%. The sample was naive CD4+ T cells sorted from blood. Subset specified: CD45RA+ positively selected. These receptors were obtained from a man between 25 and 39 years old in good health.

This chain links TRBV11-2 with TRBJ1-2; 8 bases fit TRBD1. V shed 1 base and J 4 bases; nucleotides not matched to a gene: 5. CDR1 is SGHAT, CDR2 FQNNGV, per germline. This CDR3 has 15 residues. The CDR3 region is CASSLGGTGSYGYTF. DNA for the CDR3: TGTGCCAGCAGCTTAGGGGGGACAGGTTCCTATGGCTACACCTTC.

The chain recombines TRBV6-4 with TRBJ2-3, with TRBD2 identical over 10 bases. This CDR3 contains 16 residues. Losses at the gene ends were 6 bases for V and 3 bases for J; bases not matched to a gene: 9. Germline V CDR1 and CDR2: MRHNA, SNTAGT. CDR3 sequence reads: CASRAPASGRTDTQYF. In nucleotides, the CDR3 is TGTGCCAGCAGGGCCCCAGCTAGCGGGAGAACAGATACGCAGTATTTT.

V gene TRBV6-5 combines with J gene TRBJ2-2; D call uncertain. The length of the CDR3 is 13 residues. The V end lost 5 bases, the J end lost 2 bases, and 6 bases lay between the germline ends. Looked up from germline, CDR1 is MNHEY and CDR2 is SVGAGI. The CDR3 here is CASSGDNTGELFF. For the CDR3, the DNA is TGTGCCAGCAGTGGTGACAACACCGGGGAGCTGTTTTTT.

V and J are TRBV9 and TRBJ2-2; 7 bases are a match to TRBD2. V was pared by 5 bases and J by 6 bases, with 1 base of the junction left unmatched. Germline V gene sequence: CDR1 SGDLS, CDR2 YYNGEE. The length of the CDR3 is 12 residues. CDR3 nucleotides: TGTGCCAGCAGTGGGAGGGCCGGGGAGCTGTTTTTT. As protein: CASSGRAGELFF.

CDR3 residues: CASSDRGLFGYTF. The CDR3 DNA is TGTGCCAGCAGTGACAGGGGGCTGTTTGGCTACACCTTC. The rearrangement links TRBV2 to TRBJ1-2; TRBD1 agrees at 8 bases. Losses at the gene ends were 3 bases for V and 7 bases for J; bases not matched to a gene: 4. CDR1 and CDR2 (germline): SNHLY, FYNNEI. This CDR3 is 13 amino acids long.

The chain couples TRBV9 to TRBJ1-1; tentative D call: TRBD1 (6 bases). The germline V and J ends were trimmed by 6 bases and 5 bases, with 20 bases remaining between them. The V gene's germline CDR1 is SGDLS and CDR2 YYNGEE. This CDR3 region has 15 residues. The CDR3 sequence is CASNARGGIGTEAFF. CDR3 bases: TGTGCCAGCAACGCGAGGGGGGGCATTGGGACTGAAGCTTTCTTT. The full variable domain, its missing parts supplied by reference TRBV9 and TRBJ1-1, is DSGVTQTPKHLITATGQRVTLRCSPRSGDLSVYWYQQSLDQGLQFLIQYYNGEERAKGNILERFSAQQFPDLHSELNLSSLELGDSALYFCASNARGGIGTEAFFGQGTRLTVV.

The rearrangement links TRBV28 to TRBJ1-4, with D unclear. V was trimmed by 8 bases and J by 8 bases, leaving 12 bases between them. This CDR3 is built from 12 residues. Germline V gene lookup returns CDR1 MDHEN and CDR2 SYDVKM. The CDR3 here is CASGRVREKLFF. As DNA, the CDR3 is TGTGCCAGCGGCCGTGTCCGGGAAAAACTGTTTTTT.

The chain recombines TRBV28 with TRBJ2-5, with D possibly matching TRBD2 (6 bases). This CDR3 region has 13 residues. CDR1 is MDHEN and CDR2 is SYDVKM in the germline V gene. Trimming removed 6 bases from V and 3 bases from J, with 11 bases in between. The CDR3 DNA is TGTGCCAGCAGCCGCGGGAATAAAGAGACCCAGTACTTC. Its translation is CASSRGNKETQYF.

This clone came up once. The chain couples TRBV2 to TRBJ2-2; D might be TRBD1 or TRBD2, each matching 6 bases. The CDR3 spans 13 residues. Trimming left V 8 bases short and J 7 bases short, with 14 bases between. Germline V gives CDR1 SNHLY, CDR2 FYNNEI. In DNA, the CDR3 is TGTGCCAGCGGCCGGGGGCTGGTCGGGGAGCTGTTTTTT. Encoded protein: CASGRGLVGELFF.

The V and J genes are TRBV19 and TRBJ1-5, with no clear D. The germline V and J ends were trimmed by 3 bases and 5 bases, with 11 bases remaining between them. Germline values: CDR1 LNHDA, CDR2 SQIVND (reference sequence). CDR3 size: 14 residues. The CDR3 DNA reads TGTGCCAGTAGTATGTTCGTCGGGTATCAGCCCCAGCATTTT. Translating gives CASSMFVGYQPQHF.

This clone was found a few times. This chain joins TRBV10-2 and TRBJ1-2; D might be TRBD1 (5 bases). V was shortened by 8 bases and J by 6 bases, with 16 bases between the two germline ends. CDR1 and CDR2 (germline): WSHSY, SAAADI. The CDR3 sequence is 13 residues long. For the CDR3, the DNA is TGCGCCAGCTTGGTGGGCCCGGGGCATGGCTACACCTTC. It is translated as CASLVGPGHGYTF.

The CDR3 reads CASSFQSGGGTDTQYF. The CDR3 coding sequence is TGTGCCAGCAGCTTCCAAAGCGGGGGAGGCACAGATACGCAGTATTTT. The chain combines TRBV5-5 with TRBJ2-3; 8 nucleotides align to TRBD2. J lost 1 base, V lost 2 bases, and 6 bases had no gene match. The CDR3 covers 16 residues. CDR1 is SGHKS, CDR2 YYEKEE, per germline (reference sequence).

This chain joins TRBV7-3 and TRBJ1-1; D is unresolved. V dropped 2 bases and J dropped 9 bases, with 10 bases sitting between them. CDR3 size: 12 residues. CDR1 is SGHTA and CDR2 is FQGTGA in the germline V gene. Here the CDR3 DNA reads TGTGCCAGCAGCTTAGAAGGGCAGAAAGCTTTCTTT. This codes for CASSLEGQKAFF.

The CDR3, as DNA: TGTGCCAGCAGCTCCGGAGCAGGGCGTGAAAAACTGTTTTTT. Its translation: CASSSGAGREKLFF. This rearrangement joins TRBV5-5 to TRBJ1-4; weak D call: TRBD1 (5 bases). Germline CDR1 SGHKS, CDR2 YYEKEE (reference sequence). The V end lost 3 bases, the J end lost 7 bases, and 13 bases lay between the germline ends. The CDR3 loop spans 14 amino acids. The entire variable domain, with the rest obtained from reference TRBV5-5 and TRBJ1-4, is as follows: DAGVTQSPTHLIKTRGQQVTLRCSPISGHKSVSWYQQVLGQGPQFIFQYYEKEERGRGNFPDRFSARQFPNYSSELNVNALLLGDSALYLCASSSGAGREKLFFGSGTQLSVL.

The chain joins TRBV28 to TRBJ2-6; 8 bases are shared with TRBD2. Germline V CDR1 and CDR2: MDHEN, SYDVKM. J gave up 3 bases and V 2 bases, and 3 bases lay outside the gene matches. CDR3 length: 16 amino acids. CDR3 in DNA: TGTGCCAGCAGTTTAGCGGGGGGCAGTGGGGCCAACGTCCTGACTTTC. Translating gives CASSLAGGSGANVLTF. The variable domain in full, with the rest retrieved from reference TRBV28 and TRBJ2-6, is DVKVTQSSRYLVKRTGEKVFLECVQDMDHENMFWYRQDPGLGLRLIYFSYDVKMKEKGDIPEGYSVSREKKERFSLILESASTNQTSMYLCASSLAGGSGANVLTFGAGSRLTVL.

The V and J genes are TRBV21-1 and TRBJ2-3. TRBV21-1 is assigned pseudogene status. The CDR3 length is 10 residues. CDR3 bases: TGTGCCAGCAGCAAAGATACGCAGTATTTT. Amino acid sequence: CASSKDTQYF.

The V and J genes are TRBV7-9 and TRBJ2-1; unclear D gene. Trimming left V 5 bases short and J 7 bases short, with 9 bases between. The CDR3 runs to 12 residues. Germline CDR1 reads SEHNR; CDR2 reads FQNEAQ (reference sequence). CDR3 region: CASSRNSNEQFF. As DNA, the CDR3 is TGTGCCAGCAGCCGAAATAGTAATGAGCAGTTCTTC.

The sample holds one count of this clone. V and J are TRBV19 and TRBJ1-2, with D perhaps TRBD1 (5 bases). Germline values: CDR1 LNHDA, CDR2 SQIVND (reference sequence). The V gene lost 5 bases and the J gene lost 7 bases, with 23 bases spanning the gap. The CDR3 consists of 16 residues. In DNA form, the CDR3 reads TGTGCCAGTAGTTTACTGGGGACGTCTCTTACCTTTGGCTACACCTTC. Translating gives CASSLLGTSLTFGYTF. The whole variable domain, remainder taken from reference TRBV19 and TRBJ1-2, is DGGITQSPKYLFRKEGQNVTLSCEQNLNHDAMYWYRQDPGQGLRLIYYSQIVNDFQKGDIAEGYSVSREKKESFPLTVTSAQKNPTAFYLCASSLLGTSLTFGYTFGSGTRLTVV.

The gene calls are TRBV5-1 and TRBJ2-1; the match to TRBD2 covers 14 bases. Trimming took 4 bases from V and 8 from J; bases not matched to a gene: 5. The CDR3 has 15 amino acids. Looked up from germline, CDR1 is SGHRS and CDR2 is YFSETQ. The CDR3 protein is CASSQGLAGADEQFF. The CDR3 nucleotides are TGCGCCAGCAGCCAGGGACTAGCGGGAGCGGATGAGCAGTTCTTC.

The chain is built from TRBV5-6 and TRBJ2-3; unclear D gene. Germline V gene data show CDR1 as SGHDT and CDR2 as YYEEEE. The V and J ends lost 4 bases and 11 bases respectively, with 14 bases between them. The CDR3 consists of 12 residues. This CDR3 reads CASSQVSRKQYF. CDR3 DNA: TGTGCCAGCAGCCAAGTCTCACGGAAGCAGTATTTT.